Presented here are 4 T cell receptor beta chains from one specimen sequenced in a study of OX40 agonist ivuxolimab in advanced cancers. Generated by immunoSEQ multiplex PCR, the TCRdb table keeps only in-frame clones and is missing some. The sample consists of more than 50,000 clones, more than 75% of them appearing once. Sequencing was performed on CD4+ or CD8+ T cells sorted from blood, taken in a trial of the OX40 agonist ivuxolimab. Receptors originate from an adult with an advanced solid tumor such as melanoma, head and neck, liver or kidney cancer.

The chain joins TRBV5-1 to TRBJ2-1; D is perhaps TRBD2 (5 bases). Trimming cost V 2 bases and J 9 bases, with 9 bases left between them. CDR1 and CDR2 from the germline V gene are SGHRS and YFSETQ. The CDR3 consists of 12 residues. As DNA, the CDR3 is TGCGCCAGCAGCTTCCTCGGGGTTGAGCAGTTCTTC. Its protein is CASSFLGVEQFF.

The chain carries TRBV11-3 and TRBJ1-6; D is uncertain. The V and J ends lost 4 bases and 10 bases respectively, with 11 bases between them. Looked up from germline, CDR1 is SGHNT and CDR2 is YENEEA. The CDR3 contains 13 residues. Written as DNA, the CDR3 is TGTGCCAGCAGCTACCAGGAGGACTCACCCCTCCACTTT. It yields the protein CASSYQEDSPLHF.

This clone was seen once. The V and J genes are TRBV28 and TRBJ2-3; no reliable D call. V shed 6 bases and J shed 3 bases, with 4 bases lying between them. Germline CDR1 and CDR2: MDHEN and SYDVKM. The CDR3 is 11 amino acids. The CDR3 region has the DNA TGTGCCAGCAGACTAACAGATACGCAGTATTTT. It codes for CASRLTDTQYF. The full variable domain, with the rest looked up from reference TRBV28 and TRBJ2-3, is DVKVTQSSRYLVKRTGEKVFLECVQDMDHENMFWYRQDPGLGLRLIYFSYDVKMKEKGDIPEGYSVSREKKERFSLILESASTNQTSMYLCASRLTDTQYFGPGTRLTVL.

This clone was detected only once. CDR3 region: CASKETFLYEQYF. CDR3 coding DNA: TGTGCCAGCAAGGAGACTTTCTTATACGAGCAGTACTTC. The gene calls are TRBV2 and TRBJ2-7, with no clear D. V was pared by 7 bases and J by 4 bases, with 14 bases between. CDR1 is SNHLY and CDR2 is FYNNEI in the germline V gene. CDR3 length: 13 residues.